This T cell receptor beta chain was retrieved from a study of radiotherapy plus CTLA-4 blockade in lung cancer (dated by TCRdb to the late 2010s). Study-level background: Among the enrolled patients, around 19% had an objective response, and less than 40% reached disease control.

General conclusions and limits of the study: TCR clones derived from tumors expanded in peripheral blood after treatment with radiotherapy and ipilimumab. The strongest predictors of response were reported to be early dynamic shifts in blood T cell clones along with a rise in serum interferon-beta following radiation.

The germline V gene gives CDR1 as MDHEN and CDR2 as SYDVKM. Spanning cysteine to phenylalanine, the CDR3 consists of 15 amino acids. Just CDR3 DNA is preserved here, 45 bases in frame from base 1. V trim: 6 bases; J trim: 3 bases; unmatched bases: 7. A word on this clone: Which antigen it targets is not known. No much larger clone exists at a distance of one base, and base qualities are not known.

The receptor library was made with the immunoSEQ multiplex PCR assay. TCRdb re-hosts the immuneACCESS table, in-frame sequences only. Its copies lack some clones; in the studies checked, an unresolved V gene accounts for under half of them, and the cause for the rest is not known. The sample table shows roughly 66,000 clones, and approximately 82% are seen once. The ten most abundant clones make up about 4% of the sample. The study tested focal radiation therapy combined with CTLA-4 blockade (ipilimumab) in patients with chemo-refractory metastatic non-small-cell lung cancer. The sequence is built from TRBV28 and TRBJ1-5, and TRBD1 aligns with 8 junction nucleotides. The sample in question was peripheral blood, obtained from a patient treated with radiotherapy plus ipilimumab. The origin of this receptor is a human donor with non-small cell lung cancer who had a partial response to radiotherapy plus ipilimumab. CDR3 protein: CASRKTGGINQPQHF. The nucleotides read TGTGCCAGCAGGAAAACAGGGGGTATCAATCAGCCCCAGCATTTT.